This T cell receptor (beta chain) was retrieved from a study of control samples from healthy donors and cancer patients. The table came from immunoSEQ multiplex PCR; TCRdb's copy has only in-frame clones and leaves some out. The sample shows about 22,000 clones, about 83% of them seen only once. V was trimmed by 2 bases and J by 7 bases, leaving 8 bases between them. The CDR3 consists of 12 residues. Germline V gene data show CDR1 as KGHSH and CDR2 as LQKENI. This TCR came from a man aged 60-69 years with head and neck cancer. The sample consisted of PBMCs. The chain carries TRBV18 and TRBJ1-2, with a tentative D call TRBD1 (6 bases). The CDR3 DNA reads TGTGCCAGCTCACCATGGACAGCTGGCTACACCTTC. Its translation is CASSPWTAGYTF.